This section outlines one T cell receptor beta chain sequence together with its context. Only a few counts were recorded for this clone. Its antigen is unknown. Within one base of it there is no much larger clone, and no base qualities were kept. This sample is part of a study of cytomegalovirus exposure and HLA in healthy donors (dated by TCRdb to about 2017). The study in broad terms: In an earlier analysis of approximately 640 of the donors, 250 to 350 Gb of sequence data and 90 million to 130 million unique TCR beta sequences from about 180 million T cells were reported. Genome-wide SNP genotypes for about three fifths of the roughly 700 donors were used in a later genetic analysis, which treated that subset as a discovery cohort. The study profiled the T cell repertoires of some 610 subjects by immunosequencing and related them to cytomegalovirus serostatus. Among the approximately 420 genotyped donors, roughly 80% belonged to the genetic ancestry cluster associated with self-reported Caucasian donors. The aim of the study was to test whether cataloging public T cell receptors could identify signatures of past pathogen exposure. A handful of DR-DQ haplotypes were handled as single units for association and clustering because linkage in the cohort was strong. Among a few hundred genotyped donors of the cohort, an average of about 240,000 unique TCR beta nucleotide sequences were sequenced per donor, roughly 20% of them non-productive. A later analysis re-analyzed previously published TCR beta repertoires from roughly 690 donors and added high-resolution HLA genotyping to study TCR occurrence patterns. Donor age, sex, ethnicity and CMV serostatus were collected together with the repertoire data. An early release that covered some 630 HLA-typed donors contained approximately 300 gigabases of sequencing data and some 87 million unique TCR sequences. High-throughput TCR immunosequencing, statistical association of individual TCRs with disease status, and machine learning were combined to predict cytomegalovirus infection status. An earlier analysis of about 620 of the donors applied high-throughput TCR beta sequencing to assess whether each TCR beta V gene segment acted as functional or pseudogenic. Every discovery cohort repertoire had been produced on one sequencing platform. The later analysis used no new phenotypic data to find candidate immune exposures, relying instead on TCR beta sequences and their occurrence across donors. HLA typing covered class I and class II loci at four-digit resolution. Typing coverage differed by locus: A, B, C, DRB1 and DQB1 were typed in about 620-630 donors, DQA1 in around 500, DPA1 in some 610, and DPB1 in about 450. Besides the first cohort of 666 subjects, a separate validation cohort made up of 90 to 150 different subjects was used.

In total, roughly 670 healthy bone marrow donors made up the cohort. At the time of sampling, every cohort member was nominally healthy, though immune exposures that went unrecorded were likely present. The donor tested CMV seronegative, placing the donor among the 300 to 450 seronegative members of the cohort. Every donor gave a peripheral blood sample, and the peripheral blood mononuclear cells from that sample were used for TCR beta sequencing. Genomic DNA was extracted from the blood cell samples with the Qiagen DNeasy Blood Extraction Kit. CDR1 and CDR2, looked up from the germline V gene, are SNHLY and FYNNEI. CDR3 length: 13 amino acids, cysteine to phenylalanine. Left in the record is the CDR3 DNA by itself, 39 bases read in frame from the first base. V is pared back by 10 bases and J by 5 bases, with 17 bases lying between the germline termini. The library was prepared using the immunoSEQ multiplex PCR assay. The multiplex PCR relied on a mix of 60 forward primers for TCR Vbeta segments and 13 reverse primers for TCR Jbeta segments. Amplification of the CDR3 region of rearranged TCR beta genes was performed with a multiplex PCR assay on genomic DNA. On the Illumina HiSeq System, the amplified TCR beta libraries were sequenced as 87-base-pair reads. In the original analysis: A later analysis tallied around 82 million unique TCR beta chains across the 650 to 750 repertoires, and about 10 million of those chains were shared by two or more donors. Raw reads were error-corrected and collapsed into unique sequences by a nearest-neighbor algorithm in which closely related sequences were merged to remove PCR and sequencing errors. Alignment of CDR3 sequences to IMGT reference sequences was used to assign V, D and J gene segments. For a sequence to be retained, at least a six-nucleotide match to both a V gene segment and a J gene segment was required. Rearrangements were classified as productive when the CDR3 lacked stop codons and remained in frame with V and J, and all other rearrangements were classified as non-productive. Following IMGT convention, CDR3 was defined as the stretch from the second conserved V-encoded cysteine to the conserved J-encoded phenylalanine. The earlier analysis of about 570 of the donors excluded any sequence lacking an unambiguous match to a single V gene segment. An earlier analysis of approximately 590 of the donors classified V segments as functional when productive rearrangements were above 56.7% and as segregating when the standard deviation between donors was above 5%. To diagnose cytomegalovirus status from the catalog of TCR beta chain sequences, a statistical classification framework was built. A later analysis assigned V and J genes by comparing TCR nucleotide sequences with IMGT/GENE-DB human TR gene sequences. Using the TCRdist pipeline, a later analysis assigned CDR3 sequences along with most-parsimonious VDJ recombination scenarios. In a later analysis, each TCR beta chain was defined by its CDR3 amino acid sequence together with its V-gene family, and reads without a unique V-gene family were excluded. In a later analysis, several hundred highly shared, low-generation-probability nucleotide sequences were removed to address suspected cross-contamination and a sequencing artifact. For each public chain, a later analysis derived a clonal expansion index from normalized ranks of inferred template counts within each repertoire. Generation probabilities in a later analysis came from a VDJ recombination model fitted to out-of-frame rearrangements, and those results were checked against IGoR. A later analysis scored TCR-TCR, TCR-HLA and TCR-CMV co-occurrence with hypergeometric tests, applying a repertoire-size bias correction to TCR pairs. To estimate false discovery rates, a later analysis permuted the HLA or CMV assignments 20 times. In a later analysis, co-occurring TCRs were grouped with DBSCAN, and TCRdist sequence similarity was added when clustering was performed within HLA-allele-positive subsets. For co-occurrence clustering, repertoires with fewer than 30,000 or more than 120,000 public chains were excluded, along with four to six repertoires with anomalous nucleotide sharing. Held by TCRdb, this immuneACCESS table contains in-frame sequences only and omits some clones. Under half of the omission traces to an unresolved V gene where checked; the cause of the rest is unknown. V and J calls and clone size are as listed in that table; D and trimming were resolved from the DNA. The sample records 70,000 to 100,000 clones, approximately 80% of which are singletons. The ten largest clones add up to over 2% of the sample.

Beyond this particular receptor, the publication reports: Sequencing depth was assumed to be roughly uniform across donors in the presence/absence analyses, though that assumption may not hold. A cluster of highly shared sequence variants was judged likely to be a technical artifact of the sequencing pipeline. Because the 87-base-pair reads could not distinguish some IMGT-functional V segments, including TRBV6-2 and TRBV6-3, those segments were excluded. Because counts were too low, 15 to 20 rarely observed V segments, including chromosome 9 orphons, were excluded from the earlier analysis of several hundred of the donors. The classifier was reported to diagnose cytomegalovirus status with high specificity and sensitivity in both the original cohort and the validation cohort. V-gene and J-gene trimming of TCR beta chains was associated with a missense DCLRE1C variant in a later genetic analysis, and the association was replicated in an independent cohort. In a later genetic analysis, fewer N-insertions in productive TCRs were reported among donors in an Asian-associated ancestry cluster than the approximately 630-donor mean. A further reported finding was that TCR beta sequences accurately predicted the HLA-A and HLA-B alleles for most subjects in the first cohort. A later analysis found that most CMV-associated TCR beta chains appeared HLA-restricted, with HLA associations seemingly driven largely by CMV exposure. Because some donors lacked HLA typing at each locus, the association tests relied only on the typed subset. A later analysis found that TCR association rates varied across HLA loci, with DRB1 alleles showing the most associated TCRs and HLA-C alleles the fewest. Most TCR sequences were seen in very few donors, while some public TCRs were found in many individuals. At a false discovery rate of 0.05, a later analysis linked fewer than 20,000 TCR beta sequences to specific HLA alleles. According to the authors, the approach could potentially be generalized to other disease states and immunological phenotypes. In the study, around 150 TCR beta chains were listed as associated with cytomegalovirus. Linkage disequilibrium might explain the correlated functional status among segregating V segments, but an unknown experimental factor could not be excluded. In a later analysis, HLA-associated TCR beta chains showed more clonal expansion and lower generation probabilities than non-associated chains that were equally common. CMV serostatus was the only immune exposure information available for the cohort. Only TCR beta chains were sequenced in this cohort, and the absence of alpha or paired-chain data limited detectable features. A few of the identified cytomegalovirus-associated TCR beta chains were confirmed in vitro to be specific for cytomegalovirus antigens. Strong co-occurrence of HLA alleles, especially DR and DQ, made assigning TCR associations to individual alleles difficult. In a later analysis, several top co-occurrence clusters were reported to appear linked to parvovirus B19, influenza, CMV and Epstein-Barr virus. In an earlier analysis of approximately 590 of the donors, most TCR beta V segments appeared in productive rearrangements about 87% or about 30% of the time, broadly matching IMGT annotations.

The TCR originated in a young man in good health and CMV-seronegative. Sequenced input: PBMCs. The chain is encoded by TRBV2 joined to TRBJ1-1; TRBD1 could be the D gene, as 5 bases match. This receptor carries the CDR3 CATRGVGGTEAFF. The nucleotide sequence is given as TGTGCCACCCGGGGGGTGGGGGGGACTGAAGCTTTCTTT.